Listed below are T cell receptor beta chains from one sample, sequenced in a study of CD8 T cells in Susac syndrome. Each CDR3 protein gets one entry after TCRdb re-called the immunoSEQ multiplex PCR reads with MiXCR. The sample holds around 280,000 distinct CDR3 sequences, 70% to 90% seen once. The sample was CD8+ T cells from PBMCs. The receptors were gathered from a human donor with multiple sclerosis. The CDR3 runs from the conserved cysteine through the conserved F or W. Fields, in order: D gene, CDR3 length, V gene, clone size, J gene, CDR3 DNA, CDR3 protein. A D gene is named only where the DNA matches it firmly. Clone size is not always given. Where it is, it says once, few, many or a class for expanded clones.

D gene: TRBD2
CDR3 length: 16
V gene: TRBV9
clone size: once
J gene: TRBJ2-7
CDR3 DNA: TGTGCCAGCAGTCGAGGGACTAGCGGGCTGTACTACGAGCAGTACTTC
CDR3 protein: CASSRGTSGLYYEQYF

D gene: NA
CDR3 length: 13
V gene: TRBV7-9
clone size: NA
J gene: TRBJ1-1
CDR3 DNA: TGTGCCAGCAGCTTATTGGGGCCCCCTGAAGCTTTCTTT
CDR3 protein: CASSLLGPPEAFF

D gene: NA
CDR3 length: 16
V gene: TRBV6-1
clone size: NA
J gene: TRBJ1-2
CDR3 DNA: TGTGCCAGCAGTGAGCTCGTGGAGGGAGGATACTATGGCTACACCTTC
CDR3 protein: CASSELVEGGYYGYTF

D gene: NA
CDR3 length: 15
V gene: TRBV6-5
clone size: NA
J gene: TRBJ2-3
CDR3 DNA: TGTGCCAGCAGTTACTTTCCCGCGGGCACAGATACGCAGTATTTT
CDR3 protein: CASSYFPAGTDTQYF

D gene: TRBD2
CDR3 length: 16
V gene: TRBV9
clone size: NA
J gene: TRBJ2-7
CDR3 DNA: TGTGCCAGTTCCGGAGGCGCGGGAGGAAGCTCCTACGAGCAGTACTTC
CDR3 protein: CASSGGAGGSSYEQYF

D gene: NA
CDR3 length: 14
V gene: TRBV6-1
clone size: NA
J gene: TRBJ1-2
CDR3 DNA: TGTGCCAGCAGTACGATGCCAGGATACTATGGCTACACCTTC
CDR3 protein: CASSTMPGYYGYTF

D gene: NA
CDR3 length: 11
V gene: TRBV29-1
clone size: NA
J gene: TRBJ1-2
CDR3 DNA: TGCAGCGTCGGACTCCCTCGCGGCTACACCTTC
CDR3 protein: CSVGLPRGYTF

D gene: TRBD2
CDR3 length: 15
V gene: TRBV11-2
clone size: NA
J gene: TRBJ2-1
CDR3 DNA: TGTGCCAGCAGCCAGCGGGAATTGGGCTACAATGAGCAGTTCTTC
CDR3 protein: CASSQRELGYNEQFF

D gene: TRBD1
CDR3 length: 13
V gene: TRBV25-1
clone size: NA
J gene: TRBJ1-4
CDR3 DNA: TGTGCCAGCGGGACAGGGCATCATGAAAAACTGTTTTTT
CDR3 protein: CASGTGHHEKLFF

D gene: TRBD2
CDR3 length: 14
V gene: TRBV2
clone size: NA
J gene: TRBJ2-3
CDR3 DNA: TGTGCCAGCAGTGCGCCGGGAGGGTCGGATACGCAGTATTTT
CDR3 protein: CASSAPGGSDTQYF

D gene: NA
CDR3 length: 12
V gene: TRBV19
clone size: few
J gene: TRBJ1-2
CDR3 DNA: TGTGCCAGTAGTAGCGTCAGGGATGGCTACACCTTC
CDR3 protein: CASSSVRDGYTF

D gene: TRBD1
CDR3 length: 15
V gene: TRBV6-1
clone size: few
J gene: TRBJ1-1
CDR3 DNA: TGTGCCAGCAGTGAACAGGGGGGATTCTACACTGAAGCTTTCTTT
CDR3 protein: CASSEQGGFYTEAFF

D gene: TRBD1
CDR3 length: 17
V gene: TRBV7-9
clone size: NA
J gene: TRBJ1-3
CDR3 DNA: TGTGCCAGCAGCGGTAGGACAGGGGGCCACTCTGGAAACACCATATATTTT
CDR3 protein: CASSGRTGGHSGNTIYF

D gene: NA
CDR3 length: 12
V gene: TRBV10-3
clone size: NA
J gene: TRBJ2-7
CDR3 DNA: TGTGCCATCAGGGGACTCCACTACGAGCAGTACTTC
CDR3 protein: CAIRGLHYEQYF

D gene: NA
CDR3 length: 11
V gene: TRBV13
clone size: NA
J gene: TRBJ2-7
CDR3 DNA: TGTGCCAGCGGCCAAGGGTCCGAGCAGTACTTC
CDR3 protein: CASGQGSEQYF

D gene: TRBD2
CDR3 length: 15
V gene: TRBV7-9
clone size: NA
J gene: TRBJ2-2
CDR3 DNA: TGTGCCAGCAGGCCTCTAGCGGGAGTAAACGGGGAGCTGTTTTTT
CDR3 protein: CASRPLAGVNGELFF

D gene: NA
CDR3 length: 16
V gene: TRBV12-3/TRBV12-4
clone size: NA
J gene: TRBJ2-3
CDR3 DNA: TGTGCCAGCAGTTTAGCCCCTCTAGCTGGGTTCGATACGCAGTATTTT
CDR3 protein: CASSLAPLAGFDTQYF

D gene: NA
CDR3 length: 10
V gene: TRBV6-5
clone size: NA
J gene: TRBJ1-2
CDR3 DNA: TGTGCCAGAATAAACTATGGCTACACCTTC
CDR3 protein: CARINYGYTF

D gene: TRBD2
CDR3 length: 15
V gene: TRBV27
clone size: NA
J gene: TRBJ2-1
CDR3 DNA: TGTGCCAGCAGTTTCCCGGCTAGCGGCCAAAATGAGCAGTTCTTC
CDR3 protein: CASSFPASGQNEQFF

D gene: NA
CDR3 length: 14
V gene: TRBV7-9
clone size: NA
J gene: TRBJ1-4
CDR3 DNA: TGTGCCAGCAGCAGCCGGGACGGAGATGAAAAACTGTTTTTT
CDR3 protein: CASSSRDGDEKLFF

D gene: NA
CDR3 length: 16
V gene: TRBV27
clone size: NA
J gene: TRBJ1-1
CDR3 DNA: TGTGCCAGCAGTTCGGTCCCGGGACGGCCGAACACTGAAGCTTTCTTT
CDR3 protein: CASSSVPGRPNTEAFF

D gene: TRBD2
CDR3 length: 16
V gene: TRBV7-2
clone size: NA
J gene: TRBJ2-3
CDR3 DNA: TGTGCCAGCAGCTTAGGGAGCGGGAGGGCCGCGGATACGCAGTATTTT
CDR3 protein: CASSLGSGRAADTQYF